This T cell receptor beta chain stems from a study of T cell responses to AZD1222 COVID-19 vaccine. Across the study: Second-dose timings of about 4 or about 12 weeks were pooled.

In regard to this clone: Antigen unknown.

The study's findings and limits: Reportedly, close to half of spike-specific TCRs are directed against unmutated variant regions. It should be noted that donors were predominantly white British and more often female, and clonal diversity was possibly underestimated. Spike-wide coverage was observed for vaccine-associated CD4 TCRs, with dominant responses at 160-218 and 743-854.

The method was immunoSEQ multiplex PCR; TCRdb's version includes in-frame clones alone and lacks a portion of them. The sample yields roughly 140,000 clones, 85% to 95% seen once. The sequenced sample was peripheral blood, obtained on day 0 of AZD1222 vaccination. The source is an adult in good health.

The CDR3 DNA is TGTGCCAGCAGGTCCGTCGGGATTGACAATCAGCCCCAGCATTTT. Translation gives CASRSVGIDNQPQHF. The chain joins TRBV6-5 to TRBJ1-5; D remains unclear. The CDR3 covers 15 residues. Trimming left V 6 bases short and J 3 bases short, with 15 bases between. Germline V gene lookup returns CDR1 MNHEY and CDR2 SVGAGI.